This T cell receptor (beta chain) was captured by sequencing in a study of T cells after yellow fever vaccination. Study-wide findings and caveats: Clonotype sharing between CD4 and CD8 compartments was small.

Comment on this clonotype: The target antigen is unknown.

The CDR3 length is 13 residues. V shed 5 bases and J shed 3 bases, with 10 bases lying between them. Using its own MiXCR run on the 5' RACE reads, TCRdb lists one record per CDR3 protein. The data contain hundreds of thousands of distinct CDR3 sequences, about 17% of them singletons. This TCR was sampled from a man aged 18-30 years who received the YFV17D yellow fever vaccine. V gene TRBV12-3 or TRBV12-4 combines with J gene TRBJ1-1, with a weak D call TRBD1 (5 bases). The input for sequencing was PBMCs, taken before the yellow fever booster vaccination. The CDR3 sequence is CASSRGDDTEAFF. The CDR3 nucleotides are TGTGCCAGCAGTCGGGGGGATGACACTGAAGCTTTCTTT.